This TCR beta chain was documented in a study of T cell responses to AZD1222 COVID-19 vaccine. Notes on the study in general: All repertoire sampling was performed exclusively after the peak T cell response. Just a handful of AZD1222 recipients tested seropositive at baseline. At 160-218 and 743-854, vaccine-associated CD4 TCRs were dominant, and they spanned spike.

As to this clone: Its target is unknown.

The CDR3 runs to 14 residues. The V gene lost 5 bases and the J gene lost 0 bases, with 11 bases spanning the gap. Germline values: CDR1 LNHDA, CDR2 SQIVND (reference sequence). Samples with a second dose at about 4 or about 12 weeks were pooled together. The data were produced by immunoSEQ multiplex PCR, yet TCRdb's version contains in-frame clones alone and is incomplete. The data show under 85,000 clones, approximately 90% seen once. The sequence came from an adult who received the AZD1222 COVID-19 vaccine. Here the sequenced sample was peripheral blood, taken 28 days after the second AZD1222 dose. The V call is TRBV19, the J call TRBJ2-7, with D perhaps TRBD2 (5 bases). The CDR3 region is CASSRSASSYEQYF. Here the CDR3 DNA reads TGTGCCAGTAGTCGTAGCGCGAGCTCCTACGAGCAGTACTTC.